This T cell receptor beta chain was observed in a study of cytomegalovirus exposure and HLA in healthy donors. About the research overall: Of 300 to 450 genotyped donors, roughly 81% clustered with self-reported Caucasian donors. Study-wide points: Roughly uniform sequencing depth across donors was assumed, possibly incorrectly.

Amplification used 60 Vbeta primers and 13 Jbeta primers. Produced via immunoSEQ multiplex PCR; TCRdb's table is partial and in-frame only. The table shows 90,000 to 100,000 clones, with 65% to 80% occurring only once. This clone ranks as medium-sized. Its specificity is not known. Within the sample, other DNA sequences also encode this same CDR3. Sequenced material: PBMCs. This TCR came from a middle-aged man in good health and CMV-seropositive.

The CDR3 coding sequence is TGTGCCATCAGTGGGAACAGGGACAATGAGCAGTTCTTC. It translates to CAISGNRDNEQFF. The gene calls are TRBV10-3 and TRBJ2-1; maybe TRBD1 (6 bases). The CDR3 consists of 13 residues. Trimming took off 4 bases at V and 5 bases at J, with 9 bases between the two ends. Per germline, CDR1 ENHRY and CDR2 SYGVKD.